The source of this T cell receptor beta chain is a study of breast tumors, draining lymph nodes, adjacent tissues. Samples came from axillary lymph nodes draining the breast cancer. TCRdb ran MiXCR on the multiplex PCR reads and lists one entry per CDR3 protein. The table includes 180,000 or so distinct CDR3 sequences, over 25% detected once. Looked up from germline, CDR1 is KGHDR and CDR2 is SFDVKD. This CDR3 is 17 amino acids long. Trimming took off 4 bases at V and 1 base at J, with 16 bases between the two ends. This chain connects TRBV24-1 to TRBJ1-3; D may be TRBD1 (5 bases). The sequenced sample consisted of axillary lymph node tissue. The sequence was collected from a female donor with breast cancer. Some clones in this sample may be carry-over from other donors' samples. The CDR3 sequence: CATSDPRQGRSGNTIYF. In nucleotides, the CDR3 is TGTGCCACCAGTGACCCCCGGCAGGGTCGGTCTGGAAACACCATATATTTT.